This T cell receptor beta chain comes out of a study of blood T cells in healthy people across ages. Study-wide points: Underestimates were what the diversity estimates from one million T cells were considered to be.

V trimming: 4 bases; J trimming: 0 bases; junction bases outside the gene matches: 8. Looked up from germline, CDR1 is ENHRY and CDR2 is SYGVKD. This CDR3 region has 17 residues. A second PCR, run for roughly 7 to 12 cycles, used a sample-barcoded 5' primer plus a J-beta primer mix. TCRdb independently ran MiXCR on the 5' RACE reads; one entry per CDR3 protein. The sample yields about 1.4 million distinct CDR3 sequences, approximately 60% seen once. This clonotype was seen a few times. What it recognizes is unknown. The specimen was blood. The clonotype was recovered from a man aged 18 to 30 in good health. The chain joins TRBV10-3 to TRBJ2-3; 9 bases match TRBD1. The CDR3 DNA follows: TGTGCCATCAGTGGTCAGGACAGGGGAACTAGCACAGATACGCAGTATTTT. This codes for CAISGQDRGTSTDTQYF.